What follows are 13 T cell receptor beta chains derived from one specimen sequenced in a study of early T cells in non-severe SARS-CoV-2 infection. MiXCR was run by TCRdb on the 5' RACE reads, yielding one entry per CDR3 protein. The sample comprises tens of thousands of distinct CDR3 sequences, approximately 10% of which are singletons, and more than 5.5% rests with the top ten. Sequencing used whole blood. These receptors were obtained from an adult who was a healthcare worker with PCR-confirmed SARS-CoV-2 infection or an uninfected control (not recorded which).

This clonotype came up many times. V usage is TRBV29-1 and J usage is TRBJ2-2; D not resolved. The V end lost 7 bases, the J end lost 1 base, and 7 bases lay between the germline ends. Germline values: CDR1 SQVTM, CDR2 ANQGSEA. CDR3 size: 12 residues. CDR3 region: CSGWENTGELFF. The CDR3 DNA sequence: TGCAGCGGCTGGGAGAACACCGGGGAGCTGTTTTTT.

The chain recombines TRBV13 with TRBJ2-5, with a possible D match to TRBD2 (6 bases). The length of the CDR3 is 14 residues. The V and J ends lost 5 bases and 7 bases respectively, with 17 bases between them. Germline V gene data show CDR1 as PRHDT and CDR2 as FYEKMQ (reference sequence). CDR3: CASSPDMGGRTQYF. Written as DNA, the CDR3 is TGTGCCAGCAGCCCCGACATGGGAGGCAGGACCCAGTACTTC.

This clonotype showed up just a few times. The V call is TRBV4-2, the J call TRBJ1-2; TRBD1 agrees at 7 bases. The CDR3 contains 13 residues. Germline V gene lookup returns CDR1 LGHNA and CDR2 YNFKEQ. V dropped 4 bases and J dropped 4; count of bases not matched to a gene: 3. DNA for the CDR3: TGTGCCAGCAGCCGAGACAGGGCCTATGGCTACACCTTC. Protein: CASSRDRAYGYTF.

In its sample, this clonotype is medium-sized. V gene TRBV7-9 combines with J gene TRBJ2-3, with a weak D call TRBD1 (6 bases). Germline lookup yields CDR1 SEHNR and CDR2 FQNEAQ (reference sequence). V was clipped by 6 bases and J by 3 bases, with 13 bases between them. This CDR3 contains 14 residues. CDR3 loop: CASRYRVVTDTQYF. CDR3 sequence (DNA): TGTGCCAGCAGATACAGGGTGGTTACAGATACGCAGTATTTT.

This clonotype has a handful of counts. This sequence joins TRBV7-2 and TRBJ2-3, with D unclear. The CDR3 runs 13 residues. Germline-derived CDR1 and CDR2 are SGHTA and FQGNSA. V was clipped by 3 bases and J by 6 bases, with 10 bases between them. CDR3 sequence (DNA): TGTGCCAGCAGCTTCACTTTTACGGATACGCAGTATTTT. Translation gives CASSFTFTDTQYF.

This clonotype was counted at least ten times. This rearrangement joins TRBV2 to TRBJ2-7; the match to TRBD1 covers 7 bases. This CDR3 has 13 amino acids. CDR1 and CDR2 (germline): SNHLY, FYNNEI. V shed 10 bases, J shed 2 bases, and the junction held 8 bases outside the gene matches. The CDR3 loop is CATRGQTPYEQYF. CDR3 sequence (DNA): TGTGCCACCAGGGGACAGACTCCCTACGAGCAGTACTTC.

In this sample, this clonotype turned up many times. The V call is TRBV5-1, the J call TRBJ2-7, with D perhaps matching TRBD2 (5 bases). The CDR3 covers 18 residues. In germline, CDR1 is SGHRS, CDR2 YFSETQ. Trimming took 1 base from V and 0 from J, leaving 20 bases between them. DNA of the CDR3: TGCGCCAGCAGCTTGCCTCTGGCGAAGGCGGGTCTCTCCTACGAGCAGTACTTC. Translation: CASSLPLAKAGLSYEQYF.

This clonotype was seen ten or more times. The genes are TRBV9 and TRBJ2-2; D may be TRBD2 (6 bases). V lost 3 bases and J 11 bases, leaving 14 bases between the germline ends. This CDR3 is 13 amino acids long. Germline CDR1 reads SGDLS; CDR2 reads YYNGEE. The CDR3 bases are TGTGCCAGCAGCGACGGGACTCCTCGAGAGCTGTTTTTT. Translating gives CASSDGTPRELFF.

Many counts were recorded for this clonotype. The chain is built from TRBV7-9 and TRBJ2-2, with 12 positions matching TRBD2. The V and J ends lost 3 bases and 4 bases, in that order; junction bases with no gene match: 3. The CDR3 totals 16 residues. The germline V gene encodes CDR1 SEHNR and CDR2 FQNEAQ (reference sequence). The CDR3 DNA reads as TGTGCCAGCAGCTTCCAGACTAGCGGGAGCACCGGGGAGCTGTTTTTT. Translating it yields CASSFQTSGSTGELFF.

In its sample, this clonotype was seen many times. For the CDR3, the DNA is TGCAGTGCTAGAGATCGAATTTTAGAGGTCAGGGCCCTACCAGATACGCAGTATTTT. This encodes CSARDRILEVRALPDTQYF. This chain joins TRBV20-1 and TRBJ2-3; maybe TRBD1 (5 bases). CDR3 size: 19 residues. The V gene lost 0 bases and the J gene lost 4 bases, with 26 bases spanning the gap. CDR1 DFQATT and CDR2 SNEGSKA come from the germline V gene (reference sequence).

The chain joins TRBV7-2 to TRBJ2-7; the D gene is possibly TRBD2 (6 bases). CDR1 is SGHTA and CDR2 is FQGNSA in the germline V gene. The CDR3 is 15 residues long. Trimming shortened V by 0 bases and J by 4 bases, and 13 bases separated the two germline ends. The CDR3 region has the DNA TGTGCCAGCAGCTTAGCCACGGATGGGGGGTACGAGCAGTACTTC. It is translated as CASSLATDGGYEQYF.

V usage is TRBV29-1 and J usage is TRBJ2-1; D is unclear. CDR3 size: 11 residues. Germline assignment: CDR1 SQVTM and CDR2 ANQGSEA. V shed 7 bases and J shed 3 bases, with 7 bases lying between them. CDR3 nucleotide sequence: TGCAGCGCTACAGACTACAATGAGCAGTTCTTC. This translates into CSATDYNEQFF.

The sample holds many counts of this clonotype. The J gene is TRBJ2-5, the V gene TRBV20-1, with TRBD1 as a possible D gene (6 bases). Per germline, CDR1 DFQATT and CDR2 SNEGSKA (reference sequence). V lost 5 bases and J lost 9, with 13 bases in between. This CDR3 contains 11 residues. As DNA, the CDR3 is TGCAGTGCTGCGGACAGCCGCTCCCAGTACTTC. Translated: CSAADSRSQYF.